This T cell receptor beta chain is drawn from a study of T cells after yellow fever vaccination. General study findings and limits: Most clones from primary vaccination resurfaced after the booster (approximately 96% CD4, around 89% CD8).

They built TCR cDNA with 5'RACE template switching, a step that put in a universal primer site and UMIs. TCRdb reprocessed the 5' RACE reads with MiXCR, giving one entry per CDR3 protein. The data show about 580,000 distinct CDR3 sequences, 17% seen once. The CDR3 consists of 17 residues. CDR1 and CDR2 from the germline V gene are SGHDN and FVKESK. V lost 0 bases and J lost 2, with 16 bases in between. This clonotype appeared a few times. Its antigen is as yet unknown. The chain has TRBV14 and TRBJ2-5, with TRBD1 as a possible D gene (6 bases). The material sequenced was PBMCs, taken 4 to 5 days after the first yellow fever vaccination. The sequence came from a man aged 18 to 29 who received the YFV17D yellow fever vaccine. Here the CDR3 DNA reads TGTGCCAGCAGCCAAGAATGGGGACACTCACCACAAGAGACCCAGTACTTC. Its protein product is CASSQEWGHSPQETQYF. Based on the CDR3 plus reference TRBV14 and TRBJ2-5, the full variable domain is EAGVTQFPSHSVIEKGQTVTLRCDPISGHDNLYWYRRVMGKEIKFLLHFVKESKQDESGMPNNRFLAERTGGTYSTLKVQPAELEDSGVYFCASSQEWGHSPQETQYFGPGTRLLVL.